The 18 T cell receptor beta chains below were found in one sample sequenced in a study of T cells in Graves' hyperthyroidism and ophthalmopathy (dated by TCRdb to between 2018 and 2021). To prepare the library, multiplex PCR was applied. The sequencer was an Illumina HiSeq 2000. The TCR beta CDR3 regions were amplified from RNA transcripts. For the first round of RT-PCR on the TCR CDR3, the HTBI primer set was used together with the Qiagen OneStep RT-PCR kit. The public sequencing data were trimmed at Q25 with fastp and processed into clonotypes with MiXCR by TCRdb, which kept only in-frame beta chains. CDR3 protein sequences are deduplicated, and each keeps its most common genes and DNA. For this sample the table gives more than 500,000 distinct CDR3 sequences, of which about 14% were detected only once. Roughly 13% of the sample lies in the top ten. What was sequenced was blood. All receptors come from a woman aged 40 to 50 with Graves' hyperthyroidism.

This clonotype came up many times. J is TRBJ2-7 and V is TRBV12-3 or TRBV12-4, with a tentative D call TRBD1 (6 bases). The CDR3 consists of 15 residues. Trimming left V 1 base short and J 3 bases short, with 13 bases between. The CDR3 loop is CASSLEAGAYYEQYF. CDR3 nucleotide sequence: TGTGCCAGCAGTTTAGAGGCAGGGGCCTACTACGAGCAGTACTTC.

This clonotype was picked up one time. DNA of the CDR3: TGTGCCAGTAGTATTGCCCCTGTCGGGGGGCAGGCCTATGGCTACACCTTC. Translation: CASSIAPVGGQAYGYTF. The genes are TRBV19 and TRBJ1-2; perhaps TRBD1 as D (6 bases). The V end was cut by 3 bases, the J end by 4 bases, with 21 bases between. The CDR3 extends over 17 amino acids. Germline loops: CDR1 LNHDA, CDR2 SQIVND (reference sequence). Variable domain in full (rest from reference TRBV19 and TRBJ1-2): DGGITQSPKYLFRKEGQNVTLSCEQNLNHDAMYWYRQDPGQGLRLIYYSQIVNDFQKGDIAEGYSVSREKKESFPLTVTSAQKNPTAFYLCASSIAPVGGQAYGYTFGSGTRLTVV.

This clonotype was seen a few times. The rearrangement uses TRBV25-1 and TRBJ2-5; 7 nucleotides align to TRBD1. The germline V gene encodes CDR1 MGHDK and CDR2 SYGVNS. This CDR3 has 13 residues. V dropped 6 bases and J dropped 1; count of bases not matched to a gene: 2. CDR3 bases: TGTGCCAGCAGAACAGGGGCCCAAGAGACCCAGTACTTC. Translated, it gives CASRTGAQETQYF.

This clonotype was recorded a few times. The chain uses TRBV6-1 and TRBJ2-7, with D possibly being TRBD1 (6 bases). Germline values: CDR1 MNHNS, CDR2 SASEGT. Trimming removed 6 bases at V and 3 bases at J, with 18 bases between. This CDR3 comprises 15 residues. CDR3 protein: CASRAPGQHIYEQYF. The CDR3 coding sequence is TGTGCCAGCAGGGCTCCGGGACAACACATCTACGAGCAGTACTTC.

A few counts support this clonotype. The chain recombines TRBV5-4 with TRBJ2-3; D possibly corresponds to TRBD2 (6 bases). V was cut by 0 bases and J by 3 bases, with 11 bases left in between. Germline CDR1 and CDR2: SGHNT and YYREEE (reference sequence). The CDR3 is 15 residues long. The CDR3 is CASSLGGVRTDTQYF. CDR3 nucleotides: TGTGCCAGCAGCTTGGGGGGGGTACGAACAGATACGCAGTATTTT.

The chain carries TRBV12-3 or TRBV12-4 and TRBJ2-5; 13 nucleotides match TRBD2. Trimming at V came to 6 bases and at J to 1 base, leaving 5 bases not matched to a gene. The CDR3 sequence is 16 residues long. CDR3 sequence (DNA): TGTGCCAGCAGCAGGGGACTAGCGGGACCCCAAGAGACCCAGTACTTC. Translating it yields CASSRGLAGPQETQYF.

This clonotype was counted at least ten times. The rearrangement joins TRBV11-2 to TRBJ2-4, with no clear D. CDR3 length equals 16 residues. Trimming removed 5 bases at V and 9 bases at J, with 23 bases between. The V gene's germline CDR1 is SGHAT and CDR2 FQNNGV. Here the CDR3 DNA reads TGTGCCAGCAGCCCGGACCCGATACAATCTTCGGGCATTCAGTACTTC. Encoded protein: CASSPDPIQSSGIQYF.

Ten or more counts support this clonotype. This sequence joins TRBV18 and TRBJ1-2; tentatively, D is TRBD1 (6 bases). The CDR3 is made up of 15 amino acids. V dropped 0 bases and J dropped 5 bases, with 13 bases sitting between them. CDR1 is KGHSH, CDR2 LQKENI, per germline. CDR3 in DNA: TGTGCCAGCTCACCACCGAAACGGGGGCAGTATGGCTACACCTTC. Translating gives CASSPPKRGQYGYTF.

This clonotype was counted at least ten times. The rearrangement joins TRBV7-9 to TRBJ2-1, with 7 nucleotides matching TRBD1. The CDR3 loop spans 16 amino acids. Germline CDR1 is SEHNR and CDR2 is FQNEAQ (reference sequence). The V gene end was trimmed by 0 bases and the J gene end by 0 bases; junction bases not matched to a gene: 2. CDR3 DNA: TGTGCCAGCAGCTTAGCCTGGGACAGCTCCTACAATGAGCAGTTCTTC. It translates to CASSLAWDSSYNEQFF.

This clonotype was detected ten times or more. The V call is TRBV18, the J call TRBJ2-1; tentatively, D is TRBD1 (6 bases). CDR1 and CDR2 from the germline V gene are KGHSH and LQKENI. This CDR3 has 13 residues. V lost 5 bases and J 5 bases, leaving 10 bases between the germline ends. This chain's CDR3 is CASSSRGDNEQFF. CDR3 in DNA: TGTGCCAGCTCATCCAGGGGAGACAATGAGCAGTTCTTC.

In this sample, this clonotype turned up many times. V gene TRBV9 combines with J gene TRBJ2-7; D not certain. This CDR3 region has 15 residues. V gave up 0 bases and J gave up 9 bases, with 19 bases separating them. Germline V gene sequence: CDR1 SGDLS, CDR2 YYNGEE. As DNA, the CDR3 is TGTGCCAGCAGCGTAGCCCCCGGCGGTGGGGATAGGCAGTACTTC. This sequence encodes CASSVAPGGGDRQYF.

This clonotype was seen repeatedly, ten times or more. The V call is TRBV2, the J call TRBJ2-1; D ambiguous. Looked up from germline, CDR1 is SNHLY and CDR2 is FYNNEI. Trimming cost V 4 bases and J 3 bases, with 7 bases left between them. CDR3 size: 13 residues. CDR3 sequence (DNA): TGTGCCAGCAGTGGCACAAGCTACAATGAGCAGTTCTTC. Translated, it gives CASSGTSYNEQFF.

This clonotype has more than one count but fewer than ten. The V and J genes are TRBV20-1 and TRBJ2-3, with unresolved D. V lost 8 bases and J lost 2, with 11 bases in between. CDR1 is DFQATT and CDR2 is SNEGSKA in the germline V gene (reference sequence). The CDR3 runs to 12 residues. CDR3 DNA: TGCAGTCACTCCCGACACACAGATACGCAGTATTTT. It encodes CSHSRHTDTQYF.

This clonotype has at least ten counts. The chain combines TRBV7-9 with TRBJ2-1, with 7 bases that match TRBD2. In germline, CDR1 is SEHNR, CDR2 FQNEAQ (reference sequence). CDR3 size: 16 residues. The ends lost 5 bases at V and 0 bases at J; junction bases unmatched: 7. The CDR3 reads CASSPPSGTSYNEQFF. In nucleotides, the CDR3 is TGTGCCAGCAGCCCTCCAAGCGGGACCTCCTACAATGAGCAGTTCTTC.

This clonotype has a handful of counts. V is TRBV19 and J is TRBJ1-1; maybe TRBD1 (5 bases). There are 15 residues in the CDR3. Trimming stripped 3 bases from V and 0 bases from J, with 11 bases between. Germline V gives CDR1 LNHDA, CDR2 SQIVND (reference sequence). The CDR3: CASSISGPMNTEAFF. CDR3 bases: TGTGCCAGTAGTATTTCAGGGCCCATGAACACTGAAGCTTTCTTT.

This clonotype was observed at least ten times. The CDR3 loop reads CSAEGQLQETQYF. CDR3 sequence (DNA): TGCAGTGCAGAGGGACAGCTGCAAGAGACCCAGTACTTC. V gene TRBV20-1 combines with J gene TRBJ2-5; 7 bases agree with TRBD1. Looked up from germline, CDR1 is DFQATT and CDR2 is SNEGSKA (reference sequence). This CDR3 comprises 13 residues. V lost 6 bases and J lost 2; bases outside the gene matches: 6.

This chain connects TRBV6-2 or TRBV6-3 to TRBJ1-5, with 7 nucleotides matching TRBD1. The germline V gene encodes CDR1 MNHEY and CDR2 SVGEGT. This CDR3 spans 14 amino acids. V lost 6 bases and J lost 1; bases outside the gene matches: 3. The CDR3 reads CASSGTESNQPQHF. CDR3 bases: TGTGCCAGCAGCGGGACAGAGAGCAATCAGCCCCAGCATTTT.

Worth noting for this clonotype: With a much larger clone just one base away, this may be a read error. The V and J genes are TRBV11-2 and TRBJ2-1, with D maybe TRBD1 (5 bases). Germline V gene data show CDR1 as SGHAT and CDR2 as FQNNGV. The CDR3 has 12 residues. Trimming pared 8 bases from V and 10 bases from J, leaving 15 bases between. CDR3 nucleotide sequence: TGTGCCAGCGCAGGGTCTAACCTCGAGCAGTTCTTC. Encoded protein: CASAGSNLEQFF.